This T cell receptor beta chain was sequenced for a study of T cell repertoires in cytomegalovirus infection. Overall study context: Recently identified HLA-C-restricted CMV epitopes were among the peptides used.

Using its own MiXCR run on the reads, TCRdb lists one record per CDR3 protein. The data show approximately 910,000 distinct CDR3 sequences, around 29% seen once. Remarks on this clonotype: Antigen specificity is unknown.

Sample: cultured CD8+ T cells from PBMCs, taken from culture after CMV antigen stimulation. The receptor was isolated from a human donor in good health (CMV status not recorded). Some clones in this sample may be carry-over from other donors' samples.

The CDR3 reads CASMDFTTDTQYF. CDR3 nucleotides: TGTGCCAGCATGGATTTTACGACAGATACGCAGTATTTT. The rearrangement links TRBV28 to TRBJ2-3; the D is unclear. Germline values: CDR1 MDHEN, CDR2 SYDVKM. V was shortened by 7 bases and J by 3 bases, with 11 bases between the two germline ends. The CDR3 is made up of 13 amino acids.